This T cell receptor beta chain was retrieved from a study of T cells after yellow fever vaccination. Looking at the study overall: Fractions with few cells were prepared using SMART-Seq v4 Ultra Low Input. General study results and limits: Post-booster repertoires contained most primary-vaccination clones again (around 96% CD4, around 88% CD8). Although the secondary response was weaker, it peaked faster, at day 5 versus 15. Among all clonotypes, a small share was observed in both CD4 and CD8 compartments.

In TCRdb, the 5' RACE reads were re-called with MiXCR into one record per CDR3 protein. The data contain just over 300,000 distinct CDR3 sequences, 3% to 4.5% of them singletons. From germline, CDR1 is SQVTM and CDR2 ANQGSEA. The ends lost 6 bases at V and 4 bases at J; junction bases unmatched: 2. The CDR3 has 11 amino acids. The table lists this clonotype with a few counts. The antigen is undetermined. V usage is TRBV29-1 and J usage is TRBJ1-2; TRBD1 matches at 7 bases. The source is a man younger than 30 who received the YFV17D yellow fever vaccine. Material: PBMCs, obtained on the day of the yellow fever booster vaccination. The CDR3 DNA reads TGCAGCGTAAAGGGGGCCTATGGCTACACCTTC. Protein sequence: CSVKGAYGYTF.